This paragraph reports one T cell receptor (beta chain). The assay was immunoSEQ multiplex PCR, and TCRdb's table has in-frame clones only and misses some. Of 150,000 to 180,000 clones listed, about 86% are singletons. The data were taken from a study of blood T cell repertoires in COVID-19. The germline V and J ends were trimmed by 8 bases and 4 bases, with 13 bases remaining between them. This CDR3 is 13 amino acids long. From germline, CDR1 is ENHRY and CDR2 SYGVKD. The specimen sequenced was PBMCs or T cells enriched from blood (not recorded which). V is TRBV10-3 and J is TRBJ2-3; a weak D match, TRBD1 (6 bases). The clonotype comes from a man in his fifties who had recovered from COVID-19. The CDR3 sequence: CAIGDTNADTQYF. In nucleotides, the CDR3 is TGTGCCATCGGGGACACAAATGCAGATACGCAGTATTTT.